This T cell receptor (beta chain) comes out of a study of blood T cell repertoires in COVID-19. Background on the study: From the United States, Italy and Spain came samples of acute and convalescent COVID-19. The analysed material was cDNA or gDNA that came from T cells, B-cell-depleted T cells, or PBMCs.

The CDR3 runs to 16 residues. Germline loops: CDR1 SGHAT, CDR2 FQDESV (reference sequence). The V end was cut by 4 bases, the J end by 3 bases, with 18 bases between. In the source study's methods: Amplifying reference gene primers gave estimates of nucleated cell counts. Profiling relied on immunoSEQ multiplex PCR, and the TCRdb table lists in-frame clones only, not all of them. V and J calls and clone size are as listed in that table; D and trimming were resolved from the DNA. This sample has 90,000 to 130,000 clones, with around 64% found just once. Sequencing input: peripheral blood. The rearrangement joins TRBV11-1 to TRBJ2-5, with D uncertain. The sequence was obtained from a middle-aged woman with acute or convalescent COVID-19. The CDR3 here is CASSSLFLVREETQYF. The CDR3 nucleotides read TGTGCCAGCAGCTCCCTGTTTCTAGTGCGTGAAGAGACCCAGTACTTC.